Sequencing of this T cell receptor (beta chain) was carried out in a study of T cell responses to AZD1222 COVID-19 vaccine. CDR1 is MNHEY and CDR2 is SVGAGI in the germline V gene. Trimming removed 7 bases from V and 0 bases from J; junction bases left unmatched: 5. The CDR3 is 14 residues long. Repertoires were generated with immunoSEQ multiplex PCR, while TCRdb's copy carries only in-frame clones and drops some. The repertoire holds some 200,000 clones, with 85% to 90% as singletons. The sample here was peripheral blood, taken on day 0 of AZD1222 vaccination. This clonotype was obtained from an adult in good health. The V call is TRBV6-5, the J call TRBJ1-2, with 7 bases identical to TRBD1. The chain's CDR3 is CASNDRASNYGYTF. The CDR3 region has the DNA TGTGCCAGCAACGACAGGGCTTCTAACTATGGCTACACCTTC.